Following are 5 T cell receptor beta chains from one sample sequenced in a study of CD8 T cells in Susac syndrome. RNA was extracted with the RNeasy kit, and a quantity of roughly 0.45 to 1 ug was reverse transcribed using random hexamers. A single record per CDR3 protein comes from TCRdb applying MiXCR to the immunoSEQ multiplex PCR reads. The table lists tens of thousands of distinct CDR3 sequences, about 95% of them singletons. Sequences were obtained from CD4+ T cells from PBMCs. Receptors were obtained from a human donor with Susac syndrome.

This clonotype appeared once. The CDR3 loop reads CSVDYSGGTETQYF. The CDR3 DNA reads TGCAGCGTTGACTATAGCGGGGGAACAGAGACCCAGTACTTC. V gene TRBV29-1 combines with J gene TRBJ2-5; 9 bases align to TRBD2. The CDR3 loop spans 14 amino acids. In germline, CDR1 is SQVTM, CDR2 ANQGSEA. The J segment lost 4 bases and the V segment lost 3 bases, leaving 6 bases of the junction unmatched.

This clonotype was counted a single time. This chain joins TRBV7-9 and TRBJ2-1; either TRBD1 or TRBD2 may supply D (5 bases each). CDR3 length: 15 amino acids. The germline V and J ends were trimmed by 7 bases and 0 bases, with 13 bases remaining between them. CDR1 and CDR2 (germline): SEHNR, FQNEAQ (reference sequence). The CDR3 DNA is TGTGCCAGCACGGGGAGCAGGGACTCCTACAATGAGCAGTTCTTC. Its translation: CASTGSRDSYNEQFF.

The CDR3 DNA reads as TGCGCCAGCAGCCAAGAAAGACTAGGGCCCGGGGAGCTGTTTTTT. Translated: CASSQERLGPGELFF. The V gene is TRBV4-1, the J gene TRBJ2-2, with D perhaps TRBD2 (6 bases). Trimming took 0 bases from V and 6 from J, leaving 11 bases between them. This CDR3 region has 15 residues. Germline-derived CDR1 and CDR2 are MGHRA and YSYEKL.

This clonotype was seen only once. The chain's CDR3 is CASSGGFYEQYF. CDR3 in DNA: TGTGCCAGCAGTGGAGGGTTCTACGAGCAGTACTTC. The chain joins TRBV25-1 to TRBJ2-7, with D maybe TRBD2 (5 bases). The CDR3 consists of 12 residues. CDR1 is MGHDK and CDR2 is SYGVNS in the germline V gene. The V gene lost 4 bases and the J gene lost 3 bases, with 7 bases spanning the gap.

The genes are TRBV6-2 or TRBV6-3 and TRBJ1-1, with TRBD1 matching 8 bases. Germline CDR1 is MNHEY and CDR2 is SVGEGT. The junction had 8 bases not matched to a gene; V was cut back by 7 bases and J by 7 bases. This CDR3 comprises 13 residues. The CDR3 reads CASTLRGTGEAFF. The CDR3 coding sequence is TGTGCCAGCACTCTACGGGGGACAGGTGAAGCTTTCTTT.